Listed below are T cell receptor beta chains from one sample, sequenced in a study of control samples from healthy donors and cancer patients. TCRdb's copy holds only in-frame clones and misses some; the assay was immunoSEQ multiplex PCR. In the table there are about 84,000 clones, 65% to 90% of which are singletons. The specimen sequenced was PBMCs. These receptors were taken from a man between 60 and 75 years old with head and neck cancer. CDR3s include the opening cysteine and the closing phenylalanine or tryptophan. The D gene is left open where the match is weak. Size is stated for part of the rows, as once, few or many counts, or as a class when the clone is expanded.

.	.	TRBV5-1	TRBJ2-1	TGCGCCAGCAGCTCCACGACCCCTACCTACAATGAGCAGTTCTTC	CASSSTTPTYNEQFF
.	.	TRBV7-6	TRBJ1-6	TGTGCCAGCAGCTCGGCTATGACCTCTTTTGGCTCACCCCTCCACTTT	CASSSAMTSFGSPLHF
.	TRBD1	TRBV5-5	TRBJ2-2	TGTGCCAGCAGCGCATGGGACAGGGTGGCCGGGGAGCTGTTTTTT	CASSAWDRVAGELFF
.	TRBD2	TRBV6-1	TRBJ2-1	TGTGCCAGCAGTGGGTTATCGGGAGGGCCCTACAATGAGCAGTTCTTC	CASSGLSGGPYNEQFF
.	TRBD1	TRBV6-2/TRBV6-3	TRBJ2-1	TGTGCCAGCAGCCCTAGTCCGGGACAGGGGGCCCGGGAGCAGTTCTTC	CASSPSPGQGAREQFF
.	TRBD1	TRBV5-6	TRBJ1-4	TGTGCCAGCAGCGGGACAGCCACTAATGAAAAACTGTTTTTT	CASSGTATNEKLFF
few	.	TRBV11-2	TRBJ1-2	TGTGCCAGCAGCTTAGCGGCAGGTGCGCAAGGATATGGCTACACCTTC	CASSLAAGAQGYGYTF
.	.	TRBV2	TRBJ1-1	TGTGCCAGCAGACAATCAGGTGCCACTGAAGCTTTCTTT	CASRQSGATEAFF
.	TRBD1	TRBV6-5	TRBJ1-1	TGTGCCAGCGACAGGGCCGGGAACACTGAAGCTTTCTTT	CASDRAGNTEAFF
once	TRBD1	TRBV4-1	TRBJ1-1	TGCGCCAGCAGCTTTCGGACAGGGAACACTGAAGCTTTCTTT	CASSFRTGNTEAFF
once	TRBD1	TRBV9	TRBJ2-7	TGTGCCAGCAGCGTAGGACAGGGGCAATCACAGCAGTACTTC	CASSVGQGQSQQYF
.	TRBD2	TRBV5-4	TRBJ2-1	TGTGCCAGCAGCCCGACTAGCGGGAGCTCCAATGAGCAGTTCTTC	CASSPTSGSSNEQFF
.	TRBD2	TRBV27	TRBJ2-1	TGTGCCAGCAGTTTTAGACTAGCGGGAGGGGGCCACAATGAGCAGTTCTTC	CASSFRLAGGGHNEQFF
.	.	TRBV6-5	TRBJ2-1	TGTGCCAGCAGGGAGACAGAAATCCTTTACAATGAGCAGTTCTTC	CASRETEILYNEQFF
.	.	TRBV3-1/TRBV3-2	TRBJ2-1	TGTGCCAGCAGCCAAGATCATTTGGTGTACAATGAGCAGTTCTTC	CASSQDHLVYNEQFF
.	.	TRBV14	TRBJ1-1	TGTGCCAGCAGCCATTCAAGGGACCGGGCTTTCTTT	CASSHSRDRAFF
.	TRBD1	TRBV18	TRBJ1-5	TGTGCCAGCTCACCAGGGCGGCCAGGGGGCGATAGCAATCAGCCCCAGCATTTT	CASSPGRPGGDSNQPQHF
.	.	TRBV18	TRBJ1-4	TGTGCCAGCTCACCACCGACGGGAGATAGAGAAAAACTGTTTTTT	CASSPPTGDREKLFF